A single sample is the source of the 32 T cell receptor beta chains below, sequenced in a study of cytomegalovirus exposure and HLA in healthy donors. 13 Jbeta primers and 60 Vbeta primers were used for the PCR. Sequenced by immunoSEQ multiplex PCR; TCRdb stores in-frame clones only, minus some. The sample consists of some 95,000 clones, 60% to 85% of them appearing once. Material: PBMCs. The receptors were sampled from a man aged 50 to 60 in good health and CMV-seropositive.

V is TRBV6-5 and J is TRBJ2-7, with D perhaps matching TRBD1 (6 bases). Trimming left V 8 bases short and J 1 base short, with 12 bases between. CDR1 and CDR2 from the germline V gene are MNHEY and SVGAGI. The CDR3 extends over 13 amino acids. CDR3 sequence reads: CASGPGTSYEQYF. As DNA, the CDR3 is TGTGCCAGCGGGCCAGGGACATCCTACGAGCAGTACTTC.

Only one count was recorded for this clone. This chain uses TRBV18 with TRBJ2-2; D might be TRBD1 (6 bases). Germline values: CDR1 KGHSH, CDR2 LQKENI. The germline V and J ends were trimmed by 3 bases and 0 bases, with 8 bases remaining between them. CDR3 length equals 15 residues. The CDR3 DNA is TGTGCCAGCTCACCGAGGACAGCGAACACCGGGGAGCTGTTTTTT. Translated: CASSPRTANTGELFF.

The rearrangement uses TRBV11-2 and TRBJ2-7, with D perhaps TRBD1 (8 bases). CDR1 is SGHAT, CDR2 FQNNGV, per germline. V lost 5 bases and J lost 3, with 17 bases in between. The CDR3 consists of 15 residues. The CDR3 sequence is CASSRGAGGFYEQYF. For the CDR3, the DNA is TGTGCCAGCAGCCGGGGGGCAGGGGGCTTCTACGAGCAGTACTTC.

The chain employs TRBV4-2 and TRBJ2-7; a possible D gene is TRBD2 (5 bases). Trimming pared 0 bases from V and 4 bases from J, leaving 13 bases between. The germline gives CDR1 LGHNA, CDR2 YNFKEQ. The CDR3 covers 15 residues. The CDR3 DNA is TGTGCCAGCAGCCAAGATCGGCTAGCTAGATACGAGCAGTACTTC. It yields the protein CASSQDRLARYEQYF.

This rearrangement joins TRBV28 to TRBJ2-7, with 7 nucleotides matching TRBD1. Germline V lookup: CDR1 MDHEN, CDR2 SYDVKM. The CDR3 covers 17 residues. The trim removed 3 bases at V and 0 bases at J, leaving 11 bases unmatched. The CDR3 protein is CASSLGRGSLSSYEQYF. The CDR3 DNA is TGTGCCAGCAGTTTGGGCAGGGGGTCCCTTAGCTCCTACGAGCAGTACTTC.

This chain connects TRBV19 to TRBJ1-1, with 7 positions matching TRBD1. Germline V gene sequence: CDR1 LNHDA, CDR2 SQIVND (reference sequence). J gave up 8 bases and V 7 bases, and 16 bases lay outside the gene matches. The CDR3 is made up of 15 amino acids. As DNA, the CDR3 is TGTGCCAGTAAGTCGGGGGGGACAGCACTTTGCGAAGCTTTCTTT. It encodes CASKSGGTALCEAFF.

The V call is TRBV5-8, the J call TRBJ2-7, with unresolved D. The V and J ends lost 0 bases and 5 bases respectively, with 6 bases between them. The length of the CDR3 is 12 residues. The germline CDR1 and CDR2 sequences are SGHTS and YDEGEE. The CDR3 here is CASSLVFDEQYF. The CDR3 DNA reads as TGTGCCAGCAGCTTGGTTTTCGACGAGCAGTACTTC.

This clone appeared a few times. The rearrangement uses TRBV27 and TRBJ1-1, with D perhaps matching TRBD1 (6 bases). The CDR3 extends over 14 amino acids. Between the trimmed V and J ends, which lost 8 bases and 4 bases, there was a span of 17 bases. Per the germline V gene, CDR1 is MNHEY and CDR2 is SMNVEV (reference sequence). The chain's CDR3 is CASSNPQGSTEAFF. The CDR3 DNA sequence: TGTGCCAGCTCGAACCCACAGGGCTCCACTGAAGCTTTCTTT.

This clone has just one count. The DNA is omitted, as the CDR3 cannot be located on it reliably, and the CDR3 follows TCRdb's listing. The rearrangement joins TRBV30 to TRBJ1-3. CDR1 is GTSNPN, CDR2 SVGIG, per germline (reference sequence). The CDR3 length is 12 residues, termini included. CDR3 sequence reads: CAWSVGGGSSAF.

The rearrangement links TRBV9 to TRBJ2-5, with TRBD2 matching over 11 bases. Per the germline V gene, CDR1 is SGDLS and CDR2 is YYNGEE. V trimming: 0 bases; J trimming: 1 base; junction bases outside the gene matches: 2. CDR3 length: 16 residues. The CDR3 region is CASSVGLAGTQETQYF. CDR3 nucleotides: TGTGCCAGCAGCGTAGGACTAGCGGGGACCCAAGAGACCCAGTACTTC.

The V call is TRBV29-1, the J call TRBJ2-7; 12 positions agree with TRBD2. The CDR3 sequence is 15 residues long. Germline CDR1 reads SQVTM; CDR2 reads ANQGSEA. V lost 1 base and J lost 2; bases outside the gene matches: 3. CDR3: CSVEGLAGGPYEQYF. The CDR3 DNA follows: TGCAGCGTTGAAGGTCTAGCGGGGGGGCCCTACGAGCAGTACTTC.

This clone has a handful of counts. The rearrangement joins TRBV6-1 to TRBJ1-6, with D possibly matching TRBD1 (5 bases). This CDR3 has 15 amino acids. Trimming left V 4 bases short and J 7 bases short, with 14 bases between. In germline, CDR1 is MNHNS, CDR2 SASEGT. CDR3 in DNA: TGTGCCAGCAGTGCTTTAACCGGGGGGAATTCACCCCTCCACTTT. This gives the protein CASSALTGGNSPLHF.

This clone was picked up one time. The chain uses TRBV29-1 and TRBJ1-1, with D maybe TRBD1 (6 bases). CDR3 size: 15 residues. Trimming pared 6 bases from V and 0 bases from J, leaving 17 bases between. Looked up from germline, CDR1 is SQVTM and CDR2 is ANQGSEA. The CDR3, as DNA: TGCAGCGTGCAGGGCCGGGGGGCGCTGAACACTGAAGCTTTCTTT. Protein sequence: CSVQGRGALNTEAFF.

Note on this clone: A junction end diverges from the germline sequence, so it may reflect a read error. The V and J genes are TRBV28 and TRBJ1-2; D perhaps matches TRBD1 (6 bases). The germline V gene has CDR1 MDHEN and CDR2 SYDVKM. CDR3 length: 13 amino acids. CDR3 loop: CASRGGGSYGYPF. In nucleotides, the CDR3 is TGTGCCAGCAGGGGAGGGGGTTCCTATGGCTACCCCTTC.

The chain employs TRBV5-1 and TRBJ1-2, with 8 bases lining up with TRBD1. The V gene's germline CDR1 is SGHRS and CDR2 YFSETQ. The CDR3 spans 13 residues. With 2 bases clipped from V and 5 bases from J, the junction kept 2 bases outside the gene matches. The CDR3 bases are TGCGCCAGCAGCTTTGGGACAGGATATGGCTACACCTTC. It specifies CASSFGTGYGYTF. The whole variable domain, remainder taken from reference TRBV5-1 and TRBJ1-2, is KAGVTQTPRYLIKTRGQQVTLSCSPISGHRSVSWYQQTPGQGLQFLFEYFSETQRNKGNFPGRFSGRQFSNSRSEMNVSTLELGDSALYLCASSFGTGYGYTFGSGTRLTVV.

The CDR3 loop is CASSYGGGSGELFF. CDR3 in DNA: TGTGCCAGCAGTTACGGGGGGGGGTCCGGAGAACTGTTTTTT. The rearrangement joins TRBV27 to TRBJ1-4; a weak D match, TRBD1 (5 bases). Germline V gives CDR1 MNHEY, CDR2 SMNVEV (reference sequence). V was clipped by 4 bases and J by 12 bases, with 18 bases between them. The CDR3 contains 14 residues.

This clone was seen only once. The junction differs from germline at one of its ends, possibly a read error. The CDR3 sequence: CASSWAGTGNGYPF. In nucleotides, the CDR3 is TGTGCCAGCAGCTGGGCGGGGACAGGGAACGGCTACCCCTTC. This chain uses TRBV5-6 with TRBJ1-2, with 9 bases lining up with TRBD1. CDR3 size: 14 residues. Germline values: CDR1 SGHDT, CDR2 YYEEEE.

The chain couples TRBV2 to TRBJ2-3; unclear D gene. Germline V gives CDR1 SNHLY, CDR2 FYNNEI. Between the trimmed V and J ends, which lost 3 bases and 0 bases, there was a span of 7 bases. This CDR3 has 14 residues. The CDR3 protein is CASSEGLSTDTQYF. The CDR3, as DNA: TGTGCCAGCAGTGAGGGCCTGAGCACAGATACGCAGTATTTT.

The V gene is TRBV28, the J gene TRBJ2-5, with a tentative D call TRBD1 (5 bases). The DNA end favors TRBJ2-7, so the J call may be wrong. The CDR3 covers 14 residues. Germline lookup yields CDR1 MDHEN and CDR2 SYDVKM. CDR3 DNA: TGTGCCAGCAGTTTGGGCAGGGTAAGCTACGAGCAGTACTTC. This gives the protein CASSLGRVSYEQYF.

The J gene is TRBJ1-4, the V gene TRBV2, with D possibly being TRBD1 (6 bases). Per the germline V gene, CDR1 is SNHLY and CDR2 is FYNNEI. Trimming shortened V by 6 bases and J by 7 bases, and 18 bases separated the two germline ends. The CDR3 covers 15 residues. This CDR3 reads CASRYRQAETEKLFF. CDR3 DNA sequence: TGTGCCAGCAGATATCGACAGGCCGAGACTGAAAAACTGTTTTTT.

The CDR3 DNA follows: TGTGCCAGTAGTGGGGGACTAGCACCAGAGACCCAGTACTTC. Its protein is CASSGGLAPETQYF. The chain is built from TRBV19 and TRBJ2-5; 9 positions agree with TRBD2. The germline gives CDR1 LNHDA, CDR2 SQIVND (reference sequence). The trim removed 5 bases at V and 4 bases at J, leaving 5 bases unmatched. There are 14 residues in the CDR3.

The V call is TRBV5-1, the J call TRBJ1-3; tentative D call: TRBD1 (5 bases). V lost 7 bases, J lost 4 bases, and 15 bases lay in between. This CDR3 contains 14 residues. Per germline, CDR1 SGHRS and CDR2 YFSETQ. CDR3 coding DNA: TGCGCCAGCCGAGATACAGGTGGGGGAAACACCATATATTTT. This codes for CASRDTGGGNTIYF.

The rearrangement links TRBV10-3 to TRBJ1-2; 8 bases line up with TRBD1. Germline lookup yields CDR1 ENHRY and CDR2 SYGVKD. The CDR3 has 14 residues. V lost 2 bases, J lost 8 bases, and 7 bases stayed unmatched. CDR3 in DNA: TGTGCCATCAGTGAGACCCAGGGGGCAGGAGGCTACACCTTC. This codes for CAISETQGAGGYTF.

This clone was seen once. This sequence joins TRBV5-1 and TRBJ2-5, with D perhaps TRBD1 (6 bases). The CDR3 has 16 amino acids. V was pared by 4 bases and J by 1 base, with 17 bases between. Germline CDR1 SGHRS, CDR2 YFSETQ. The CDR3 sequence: CASSESQGPIQETQYF. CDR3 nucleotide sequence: TGCGCCAGCAGCGAATCACAGGGCCCCATCCAAGAGACCCAGTACTTC.

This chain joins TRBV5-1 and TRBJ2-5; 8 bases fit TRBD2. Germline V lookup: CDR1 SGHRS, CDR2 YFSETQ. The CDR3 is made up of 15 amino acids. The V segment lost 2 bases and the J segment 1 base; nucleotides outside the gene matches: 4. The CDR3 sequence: CASSFTGGIQETQYF. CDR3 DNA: TGCGCCAGCAGCTTTACGGGGGGGATCCAAGAGACCCAGTACTTC. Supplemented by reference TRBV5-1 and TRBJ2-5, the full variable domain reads KAGVTQTPRYLIKTRGQQVTLSCSPISGHRSVSWYQQTPGQGLQFLFEYFSETQRNKGNFPGRFSGRQFSNSRSEMNVSTLELGDSALYLCASSFTGGIQETQYFGPGTRLLVL.

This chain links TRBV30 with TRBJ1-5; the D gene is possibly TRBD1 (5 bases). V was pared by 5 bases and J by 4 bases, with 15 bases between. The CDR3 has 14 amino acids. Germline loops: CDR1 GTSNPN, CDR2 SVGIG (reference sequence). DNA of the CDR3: TGTGCCTGGGGCCGGGACTCCGCGAATCAGCCCCAGCATTTT. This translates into CAWGRDSANQPQHF.

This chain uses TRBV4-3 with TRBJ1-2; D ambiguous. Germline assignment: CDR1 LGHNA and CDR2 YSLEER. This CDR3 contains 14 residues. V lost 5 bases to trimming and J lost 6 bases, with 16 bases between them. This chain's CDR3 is CASSSSHGRNGYTF. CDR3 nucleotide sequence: TGCGCCAGCAGCTCAAGCCACGGCAGGAATGGCTACACCTTC.

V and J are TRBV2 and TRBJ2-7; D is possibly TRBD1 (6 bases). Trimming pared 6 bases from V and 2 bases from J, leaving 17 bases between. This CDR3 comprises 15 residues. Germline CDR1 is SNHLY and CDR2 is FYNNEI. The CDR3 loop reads CASRRPGRGTYEQYF. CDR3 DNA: TGTGCCAGCAGGCGACCGGGCAGGGGAACCTACGAGCAGTACTTC.

The CDR3 region is CASSVDLNQPQHF. The CDR3 DNA reads as TGTGCCAGCAGCGTAGACCTAAATCAGCCCCAGCATTTT. The chain employs TRBV9 and TRBJ1-5; D gene uncertain. The CDR3 loop spans 13 amino acids. Deletions cut 0 bases from V and 4 bases from J, with 5 bases between. Germline V gene sequence: CDR1 SGDLS, CDR2 YYNGEE.

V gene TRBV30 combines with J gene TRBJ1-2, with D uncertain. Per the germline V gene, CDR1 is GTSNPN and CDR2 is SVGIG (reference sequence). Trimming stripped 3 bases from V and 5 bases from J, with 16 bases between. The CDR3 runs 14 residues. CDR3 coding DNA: TGTGCCTGGAGATCGGAGGGCAGAACTTATGGCTACACCTTC. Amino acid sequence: CAWRSEGRTYGYTF.

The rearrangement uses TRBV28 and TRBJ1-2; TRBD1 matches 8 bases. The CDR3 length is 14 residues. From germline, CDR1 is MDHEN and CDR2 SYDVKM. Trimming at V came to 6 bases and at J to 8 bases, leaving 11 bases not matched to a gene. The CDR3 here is CASRSPTGAGGYTF. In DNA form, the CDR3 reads TGTGCCAGCAGGTCGCCGACAGGGGCGGGAGGCTACACCTTC.

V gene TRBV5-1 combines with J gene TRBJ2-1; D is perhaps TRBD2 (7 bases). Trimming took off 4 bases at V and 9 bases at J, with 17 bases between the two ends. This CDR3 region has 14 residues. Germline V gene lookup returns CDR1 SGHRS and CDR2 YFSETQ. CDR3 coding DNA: TGCGCCAGCAGCCAATCTGGGGGGGCTGGTGAGCAGTTCTTC. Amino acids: CASSQSGGAGEQFF.